This T cell receptor (beta chain) comes out of a study of beta chain features in type 1 diabetes. Whole-study context: Across the samples, some 98,000,000 sorted cells were examined in total.

About this clone: Its antigen remains unidentified.

Findings of the study overall: TCRB CDR3s from Type 1 diabetes patients were moderately but significantly shorter in all four CD4+ subsets. Still unanswered here is whether HLA type influences TCRB rearrangement.

Expressed TCRB transcripts were sequenced after all isolated RNA was converted to cDNA. Only in-frame clones appear in the TCRdb table, and some are missing; sequencing was by immunoSEQ multiplex PCR. This sample carries around 310,000 clones, 13% of them seen once, and the ten largest clones take roughly 0.016%. The CDR3 has 14 amino acids. V was clipped by 3 bases and J by 1 base; unmatched bases: 2. Germline V gene sequence: CDR1 SNHLY, CDR2 FYNNEI. The source is a woman aged 18-29 years with type 1 diabetes. The chain joins TRBV2 to TRBJ1-1, with 7 bases matching TRBD1. Source material: naive CD4+ T cells from blood. The CDR3 DNA reads TGTGCCAGCAGTGAGGGACAGACGAACACTGAAGCTTTCTTT. It encodes CASSEGQTNTEAFF.